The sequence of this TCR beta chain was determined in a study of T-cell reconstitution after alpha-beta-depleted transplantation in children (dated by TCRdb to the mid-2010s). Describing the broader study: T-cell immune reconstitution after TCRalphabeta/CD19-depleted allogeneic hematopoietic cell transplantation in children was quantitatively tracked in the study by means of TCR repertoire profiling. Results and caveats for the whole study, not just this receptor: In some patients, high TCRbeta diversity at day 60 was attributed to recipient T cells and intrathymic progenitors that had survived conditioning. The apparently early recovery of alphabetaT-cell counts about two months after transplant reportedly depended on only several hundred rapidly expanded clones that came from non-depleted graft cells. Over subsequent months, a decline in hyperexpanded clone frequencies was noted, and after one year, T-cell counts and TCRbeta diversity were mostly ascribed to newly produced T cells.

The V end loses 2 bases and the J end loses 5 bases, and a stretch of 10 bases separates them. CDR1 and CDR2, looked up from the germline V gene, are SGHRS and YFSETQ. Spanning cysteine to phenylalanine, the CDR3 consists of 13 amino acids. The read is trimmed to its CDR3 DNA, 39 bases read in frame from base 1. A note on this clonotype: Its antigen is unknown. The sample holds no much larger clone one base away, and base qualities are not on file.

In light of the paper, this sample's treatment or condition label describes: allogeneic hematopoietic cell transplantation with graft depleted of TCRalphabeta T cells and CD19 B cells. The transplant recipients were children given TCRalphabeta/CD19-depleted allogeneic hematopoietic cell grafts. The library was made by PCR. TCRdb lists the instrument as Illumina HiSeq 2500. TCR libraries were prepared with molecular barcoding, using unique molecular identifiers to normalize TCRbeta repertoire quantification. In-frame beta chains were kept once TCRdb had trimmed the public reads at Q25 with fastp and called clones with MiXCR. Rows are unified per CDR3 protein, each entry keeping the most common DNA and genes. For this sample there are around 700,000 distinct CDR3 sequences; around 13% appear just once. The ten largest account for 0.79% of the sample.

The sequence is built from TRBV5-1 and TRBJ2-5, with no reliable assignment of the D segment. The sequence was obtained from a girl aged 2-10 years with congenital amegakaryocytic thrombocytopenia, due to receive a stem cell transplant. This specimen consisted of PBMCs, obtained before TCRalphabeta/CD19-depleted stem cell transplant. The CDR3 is CASSFPDGETQYF. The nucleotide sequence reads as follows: TGCGCCAGCAGCTTTCCAGACGGGGAGACCCAGTACTTC. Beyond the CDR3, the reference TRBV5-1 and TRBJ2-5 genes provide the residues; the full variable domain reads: KAGVTQTPRYLIKTRGQQVTLSCSPISGHRSVSWYQQTPGQGLQFLFEYFSETQRNKGNFPGRFSGRQFSNSRSEMNVSTLELGDSALYLCASSFPDGETQYFGPGTRLLVL.